The clone carrying this T cell receptor (beta chain) was seen only a few times. Its antigen is not known. There are 15 residues in the CDR3. Germline V gene lookup returns CDR1 SQVTM and CDR2 ANQGSEA. V shed 0 bases and J shed 1 base, with 13 bases lying between them. Via MiXCR, TCRdb re-called the 5' RACE reads, giving one row per CDR3 protein. The sample holds hundreds of thousands of distinct CDR3 sequences, roughly 18% seen once. The sample originates from a study of identical twins. Study-level points and caveats: The same donors were not followed; conclusions instead depended on cross-sectional statistical analysis.

This sample was also put to use in a study of T cells expressing NK-cell markers. From that paper: HCMV serostatus: seven of eight sequenced donors positive, one negative. In a handful of donors, dominant NKG2C+ clonotypes were roughly 1.0-8% of CD8+ T cells. Whether expanded NKG2C+ T cell clones recognized HCMV stayed uncertain.

The sample was PBMCs. The chain uses TRBV29-1 and TRBJ2-7; D remains ambiguous. This clonotype was obtained from a young woman in good health. CDR3 amino acids: CSVEDSRMESYEQYF. The CDR3 region has the DNA TGCAGCGTTGAAGATTCGAGAATGGAGTCCTACGAGCAGTACTTC.